The clone carrying this T cell receptor beta chain came up once. Its antigen is as yet unknown. The stimulus was lysate of CMV-infected fibroblasts, around 10 ug/mL. Sorting selected CD4+ T cells upregulating both CD40 ligand and CD69. V shed 3 bases and J shed 9 bases, with 21 bases lying between them. The CDR3 covers 17 residues. CDR1 and CDR2 (germline): LNHDA, SQIVND (reference sequence). Sequencing used immunoSEQ version 4 in survey mode. Generated by immunoSEQ multiplex PCR, the TCRdb table keeps only in-frame clones and is missing some. This sample carries about 6,500 clones, roughly three quarters of them seen once, and the ten largest clones take 65% to 70%. This sample stems from a study of persistence of HIV-infected CD4 T cells.

Sequencing was performed on CD4+ T cells sorted from PBMCs after approximately 18-hour stimulation, taken from a patient who received antiretroviral therapy. The receptor comes from an adult woman with HIV who was CMV-seropositive. The chain uses TRBV19 and TRBJ1-6; D not resolved. The CDR3: CASSIPPGKGVGSPLHF. CDR3 coding DNA: TGTGCCAGTAGTATCCCCCCCGGGAAGGGTGTAGGTTCACCCCTCCACTTT.